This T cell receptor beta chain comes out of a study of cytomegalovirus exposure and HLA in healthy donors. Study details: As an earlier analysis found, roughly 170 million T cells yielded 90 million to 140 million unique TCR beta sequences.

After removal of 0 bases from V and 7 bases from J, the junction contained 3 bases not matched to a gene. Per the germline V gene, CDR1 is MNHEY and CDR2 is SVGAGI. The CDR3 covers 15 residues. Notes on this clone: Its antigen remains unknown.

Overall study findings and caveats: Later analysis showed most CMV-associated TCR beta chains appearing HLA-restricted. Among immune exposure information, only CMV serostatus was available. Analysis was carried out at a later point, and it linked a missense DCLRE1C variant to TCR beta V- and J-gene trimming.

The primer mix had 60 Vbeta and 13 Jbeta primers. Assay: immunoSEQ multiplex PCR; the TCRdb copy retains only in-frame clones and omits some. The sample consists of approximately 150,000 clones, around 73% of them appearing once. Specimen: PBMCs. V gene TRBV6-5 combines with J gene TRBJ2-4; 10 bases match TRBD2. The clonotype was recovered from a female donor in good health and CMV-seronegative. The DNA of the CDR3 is TGTGCCAGCAGTTACTCGCCTAGCGGGGGTAACATTCAGTACTTC. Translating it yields CASSYSPSGGNIQYF.